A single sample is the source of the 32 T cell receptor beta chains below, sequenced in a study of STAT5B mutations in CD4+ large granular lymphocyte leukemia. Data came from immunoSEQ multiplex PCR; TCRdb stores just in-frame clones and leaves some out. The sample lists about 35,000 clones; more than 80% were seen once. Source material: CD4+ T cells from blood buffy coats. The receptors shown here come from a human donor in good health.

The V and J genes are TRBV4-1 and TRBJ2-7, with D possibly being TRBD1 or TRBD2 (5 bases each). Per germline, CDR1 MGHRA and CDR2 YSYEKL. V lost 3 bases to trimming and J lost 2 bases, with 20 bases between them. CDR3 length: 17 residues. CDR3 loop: CASSHPAGDALAYEQYF. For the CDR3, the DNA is TGCGCCAGCAGCCACCCAGCTGGGGACGCCTTGGCCTACGAGCAGTACTTC.

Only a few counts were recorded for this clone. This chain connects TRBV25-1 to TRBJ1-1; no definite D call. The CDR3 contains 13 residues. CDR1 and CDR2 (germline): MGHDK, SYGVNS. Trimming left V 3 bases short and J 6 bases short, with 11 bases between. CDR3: CASSDRVTAEAFF. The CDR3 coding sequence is TGTGCCAGCAGTGACCGGGTGACGGCTGAAGCTTTCTTT. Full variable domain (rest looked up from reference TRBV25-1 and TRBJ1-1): EADIYQTPRYLVIGTGKKITLECSQTMGHDKMYWYQQDPGMELHLIHYSYGVNSTEKGDLSSESTVSRIRTEHFPLTLESARPSHTSQYLCASSDRVTAEAFFGQGTRLTVV.

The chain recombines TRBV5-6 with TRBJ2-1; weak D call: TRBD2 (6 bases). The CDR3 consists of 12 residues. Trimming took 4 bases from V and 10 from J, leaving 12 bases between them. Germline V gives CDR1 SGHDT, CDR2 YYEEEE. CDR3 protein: CASSLGLPEQFF. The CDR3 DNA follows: TGTGCCAGCAGCCTTGGACTACCAGAGCAGTTCTTC.

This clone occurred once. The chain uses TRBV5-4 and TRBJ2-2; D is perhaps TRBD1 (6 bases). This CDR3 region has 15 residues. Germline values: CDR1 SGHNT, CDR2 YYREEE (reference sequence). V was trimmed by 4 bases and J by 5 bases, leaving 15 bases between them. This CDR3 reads CASSLSTTGTGELFF. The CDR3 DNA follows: TGTGCCAGCAGCCTAAGCACTACAGGGACCGGGGAGCTGTTTTTT.

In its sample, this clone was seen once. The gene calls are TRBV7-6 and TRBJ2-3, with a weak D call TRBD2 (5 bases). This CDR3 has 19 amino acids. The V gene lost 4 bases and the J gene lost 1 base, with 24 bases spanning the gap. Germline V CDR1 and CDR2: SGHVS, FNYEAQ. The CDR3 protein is CASSSPTTLGGSGTDTQYF. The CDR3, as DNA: TGTGCCAGCAGCTCCCCTACTACCCTAGGAGGAAGCGGCACAGATACGCAGTATTTT.

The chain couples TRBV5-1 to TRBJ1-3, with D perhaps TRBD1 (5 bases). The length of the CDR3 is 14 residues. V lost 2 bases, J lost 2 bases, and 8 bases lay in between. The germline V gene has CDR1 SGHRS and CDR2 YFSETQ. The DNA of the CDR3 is TGCGCCAGCAGCTTTGACAGTCCTGGAAACACCATATATTTT. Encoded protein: CASSFDSPGNTIYF.

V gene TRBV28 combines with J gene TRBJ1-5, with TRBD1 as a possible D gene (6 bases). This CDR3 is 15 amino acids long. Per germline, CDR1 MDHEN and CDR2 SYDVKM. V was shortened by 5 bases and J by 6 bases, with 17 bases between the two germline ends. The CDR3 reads CASSRGGARGQPQHF. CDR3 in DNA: TGTGCCAGCAGTAGGGGGGGGGCCCGGGGTCAGCCCCAGCATTTT.

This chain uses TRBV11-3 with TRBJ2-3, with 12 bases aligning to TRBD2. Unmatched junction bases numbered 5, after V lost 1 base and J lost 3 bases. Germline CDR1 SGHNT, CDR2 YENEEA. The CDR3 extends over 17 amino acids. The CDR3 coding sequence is TGTGCCAGCAGCTTAGGCCAGACTAGCGGGAGTACAGATACGCAGTATTTT. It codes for CASSLGQTSGSTDTQYF.

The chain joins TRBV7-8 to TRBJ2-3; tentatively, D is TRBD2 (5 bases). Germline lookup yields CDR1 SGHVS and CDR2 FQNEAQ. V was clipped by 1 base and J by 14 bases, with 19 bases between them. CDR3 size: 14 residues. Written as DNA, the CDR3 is TGTGCCAGCAGCTTAGGGGGAGAGTTGGACGTGCGGTATTTT. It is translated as CASSLGGELDVRYF.

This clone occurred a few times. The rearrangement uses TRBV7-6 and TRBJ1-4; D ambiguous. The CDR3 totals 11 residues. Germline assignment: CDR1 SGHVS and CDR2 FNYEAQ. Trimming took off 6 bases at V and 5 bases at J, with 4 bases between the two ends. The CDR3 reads CASSQNEKLFF. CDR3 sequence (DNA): TGTGCCAGCAGTCAGAATGAAAAACTGTTTTTT.

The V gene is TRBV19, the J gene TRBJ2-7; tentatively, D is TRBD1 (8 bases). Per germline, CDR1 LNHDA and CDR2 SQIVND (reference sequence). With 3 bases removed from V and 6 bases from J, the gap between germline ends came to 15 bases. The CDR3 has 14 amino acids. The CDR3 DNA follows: TGTGCCAGTAGTATCGACAGGGGAGGGGGCGAGCAGTACTTC. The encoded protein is CASSIDRGGGEQYF.

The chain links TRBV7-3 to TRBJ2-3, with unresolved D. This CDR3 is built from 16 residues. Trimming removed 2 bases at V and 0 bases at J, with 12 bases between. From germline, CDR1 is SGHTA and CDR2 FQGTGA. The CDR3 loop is CASSLAPDGSTDTQYF. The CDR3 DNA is TGTGCCAGCAGCTTAGCTCCTGACGGGAGCACAGATACGCAGTATTTT.

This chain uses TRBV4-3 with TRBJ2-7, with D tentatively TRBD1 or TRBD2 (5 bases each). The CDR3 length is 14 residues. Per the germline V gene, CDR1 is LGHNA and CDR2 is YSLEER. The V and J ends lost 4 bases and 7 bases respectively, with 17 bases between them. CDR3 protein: CASSLNAGAGEQYF. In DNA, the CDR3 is TGCGCCAGCAGCCTCAACGCCGGGGCAGGAGAGCAGTACTTC.

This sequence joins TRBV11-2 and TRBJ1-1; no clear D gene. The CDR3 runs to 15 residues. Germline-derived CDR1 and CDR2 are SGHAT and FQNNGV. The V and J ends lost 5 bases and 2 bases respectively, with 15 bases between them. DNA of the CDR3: TGTGCCAGCAGCGGAGCGCCGAGGGTTAACACTGAAGCTTTCTTT. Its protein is CASSGAPRVNTEAFF. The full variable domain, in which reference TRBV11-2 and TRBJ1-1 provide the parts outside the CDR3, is EAGVAQSPRYKIIEKRQSVAFWCNPISGHATLYWYQQILGQGPKLLIQFQNNGVVDDSQLPKDRFSAERLKGVDSTLKIQPAKLEDSAVYLCASSGAPRVNTEAFFGQGTRLTVV.

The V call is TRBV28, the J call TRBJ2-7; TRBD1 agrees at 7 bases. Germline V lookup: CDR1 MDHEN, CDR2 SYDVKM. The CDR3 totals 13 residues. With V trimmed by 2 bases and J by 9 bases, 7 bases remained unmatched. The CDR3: CASSLEGAKVQYF. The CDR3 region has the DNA TGTGCCAGCAGTTTAGAGGGGGCGAAGGTGCAGTACTTC.

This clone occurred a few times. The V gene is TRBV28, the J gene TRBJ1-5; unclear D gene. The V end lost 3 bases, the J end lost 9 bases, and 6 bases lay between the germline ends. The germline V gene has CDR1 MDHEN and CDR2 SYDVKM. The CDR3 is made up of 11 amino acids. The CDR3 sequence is CASSFVSPQHF. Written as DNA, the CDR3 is TGTGCCAGCAGTTTTGTGTCGCCCCAGCATTTT.

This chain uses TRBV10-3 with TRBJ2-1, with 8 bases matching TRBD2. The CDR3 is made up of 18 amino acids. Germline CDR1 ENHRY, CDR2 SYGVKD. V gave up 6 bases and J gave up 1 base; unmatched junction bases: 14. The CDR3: CAISSGLAGGVSYNEQFF. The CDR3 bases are TGTGCCATCAGCTCCGGACTAGCCGGAGGTGTTTCCTACAATGAGCAGTTCTTC.

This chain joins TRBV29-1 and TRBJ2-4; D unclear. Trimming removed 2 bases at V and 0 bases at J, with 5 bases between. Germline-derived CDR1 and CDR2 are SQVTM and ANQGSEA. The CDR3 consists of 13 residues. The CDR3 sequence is CSVETVAKNIQYF. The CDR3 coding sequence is TGCAGCGTTGAAACAGTAGCCAAAAACATTCAGTACTTC.

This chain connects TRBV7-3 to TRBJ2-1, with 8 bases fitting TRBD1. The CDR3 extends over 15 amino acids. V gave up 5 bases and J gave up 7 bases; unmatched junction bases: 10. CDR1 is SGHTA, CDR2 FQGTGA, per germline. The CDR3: CASSEPGQEGNEQFF. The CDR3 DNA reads TGTGCCAGCAGCGAGCCGGGACAGGAAGGAAATGAGCAGTTCTTC.

The CDR3 DNA reads TGTGCCAGCAGCGGAGCCCTCGACAGGGGCTTTGGAAACACCATATATTTT. It encodes CASSGALDRGFGNTIYF. The chain couples TRBV9 to TRBJ1-3, with 8 bases aligning to TRBD1. Germline lookup yields CDR1 SGDLS and CDR2 YYNGEE. Losses at the gene ends were 3 bases for V and 3 bases for J; bases not matched to a gene: 11. The CDR3 covers 17 residues.

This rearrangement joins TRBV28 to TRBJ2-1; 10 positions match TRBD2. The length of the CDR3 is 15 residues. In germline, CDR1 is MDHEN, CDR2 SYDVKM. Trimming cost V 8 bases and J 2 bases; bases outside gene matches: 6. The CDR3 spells CASLSLAGAYNEQFF. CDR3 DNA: TGTGCCAGCTTATCGCTAGCGGGGGCCTACAATGAGCAGTTCTTC.

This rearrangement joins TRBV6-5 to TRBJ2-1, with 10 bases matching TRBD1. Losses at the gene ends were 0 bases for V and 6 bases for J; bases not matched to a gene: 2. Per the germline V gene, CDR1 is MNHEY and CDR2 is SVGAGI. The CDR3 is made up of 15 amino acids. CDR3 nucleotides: TGTGCCAGCAGTTACTCGGGGACAGGGGCCAATGAGCAGTTCTTC. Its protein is CASSYSGTGANEQFF.

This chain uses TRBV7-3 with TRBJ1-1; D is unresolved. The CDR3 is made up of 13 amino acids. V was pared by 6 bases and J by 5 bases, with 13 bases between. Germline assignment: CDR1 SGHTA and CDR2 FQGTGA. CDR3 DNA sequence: TGTGCCAGCAGTCCTACAGTGGAAACTGAAGCTTTCTTT. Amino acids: CASSPTVETEAFF.

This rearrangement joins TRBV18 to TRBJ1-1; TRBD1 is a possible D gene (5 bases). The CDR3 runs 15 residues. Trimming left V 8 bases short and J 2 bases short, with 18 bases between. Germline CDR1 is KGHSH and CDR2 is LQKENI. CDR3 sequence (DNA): TGTGCCAGCCGAGCGTTGACAGACTCTAACACTGAAGCTTTCTTT. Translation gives CASRALTDSNTEAFF.

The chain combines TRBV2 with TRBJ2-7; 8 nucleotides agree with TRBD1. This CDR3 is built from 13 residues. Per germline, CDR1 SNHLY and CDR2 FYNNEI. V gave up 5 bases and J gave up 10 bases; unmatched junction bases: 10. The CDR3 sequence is CASSTGTGLLQYF. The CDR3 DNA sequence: TGTGCCAGCAGTACCGGGACAGGCCTCCTCCAGTACTTC.

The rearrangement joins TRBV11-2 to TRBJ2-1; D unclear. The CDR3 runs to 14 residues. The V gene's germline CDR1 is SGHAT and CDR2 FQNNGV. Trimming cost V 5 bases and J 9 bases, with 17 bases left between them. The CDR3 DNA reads TGTGCCAGCAGCCTGCGGTCAGCAGTCCCTGAGCAGTTCTTC. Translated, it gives CASSLRSAVPEQFF.

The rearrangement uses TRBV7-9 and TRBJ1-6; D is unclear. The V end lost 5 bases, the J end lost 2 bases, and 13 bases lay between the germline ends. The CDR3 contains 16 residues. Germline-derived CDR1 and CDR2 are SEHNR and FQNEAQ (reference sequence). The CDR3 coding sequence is TGTGCCAGCAGCCAAGGGAGCAGCGCCTATAATTCACCCCTCCACTTT. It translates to CASSQGSSAYNSPLHF.

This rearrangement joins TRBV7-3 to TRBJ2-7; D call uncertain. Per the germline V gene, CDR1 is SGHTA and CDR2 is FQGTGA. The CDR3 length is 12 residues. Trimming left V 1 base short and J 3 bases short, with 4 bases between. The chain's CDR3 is CASSLRGYEQYF. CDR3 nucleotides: TGTGCCAGCAGCTTAAGGGGCTACGAGCAGTACTTC.

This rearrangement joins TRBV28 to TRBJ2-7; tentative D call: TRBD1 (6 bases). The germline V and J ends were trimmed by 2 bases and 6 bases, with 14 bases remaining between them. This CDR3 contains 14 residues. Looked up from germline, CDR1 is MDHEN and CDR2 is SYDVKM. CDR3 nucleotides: TGTGCCAGCAGTTTAATGGGGGCTCTTAGCGAGCAGTACTTC. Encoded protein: CASSLMGALSEQYF.

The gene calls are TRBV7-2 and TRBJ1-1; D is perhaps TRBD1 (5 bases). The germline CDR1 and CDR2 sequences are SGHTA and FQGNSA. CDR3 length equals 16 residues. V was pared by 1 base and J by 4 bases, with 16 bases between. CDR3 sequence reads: CASSLVWDLAVTEAFF. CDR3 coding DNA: TGTGCCAGCAGCTTAGTTTGGGACTTGGCGGTCACTGAAGCTTTCTTT.

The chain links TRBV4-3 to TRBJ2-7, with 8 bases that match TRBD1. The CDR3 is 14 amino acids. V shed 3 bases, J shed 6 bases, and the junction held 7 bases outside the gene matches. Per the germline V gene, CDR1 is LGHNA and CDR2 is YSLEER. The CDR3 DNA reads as TGCGCCAGCAGCCAGCACAGGGGGGTTTCCGAGCAGTACTTC. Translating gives CASSQHRGVSEQYF.

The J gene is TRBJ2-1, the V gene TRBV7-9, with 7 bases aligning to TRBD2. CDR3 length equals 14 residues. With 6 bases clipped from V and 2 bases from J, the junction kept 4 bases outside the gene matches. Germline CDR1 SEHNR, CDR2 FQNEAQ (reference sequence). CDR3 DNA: TGTGCCAGCAGTCCCGGGACTACCTACAATGAGCAGTTCTTC. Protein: CASSPGTTYNEQFF.